A single sample is the source of the 24 T cell receptor beta chains below, sequenced in a study of glioma-infiltrating T cells after dendritic cell vaccination. Time point specified: after dendritic cell vaccination, including at tumor progression/relapse. TCRdb keeps only in-frame clones here, not all; method: immunoSEQ multiplex PCR. The sample records 80,000 to 100,000 clones, approximately 80% being singletons. The sequencing here drew on blood, taken after dendritic cell vaccination. The source of these receptors is a human donor with glioblastoma.

The rearrangement joins TRBV6-5 to TRBJ1-1, with D unclear. V was pared by 2 bases and J by 5 bases, with 15 bases between. From germline, CDR1 is MNHEY and CDR2 SVGAGI. The CDR3 is 15 amino acids. CDR3 in amino acids: CASSYRIRAGTEAFF. The CDR3 coding sequence is TGTGCCAGCAGTTACAGGATCCGCGCGGGGACTGAAGCTTTCTTT.

The genes are TRBV5-1 and TRBJ2-1; D possibly corresponds to TRBD2 (6 bases). With 0 bases removed from V and 9 bases from J, the gap between germline ends came to 25 bases. Germline CDR1 reads SGHRS; CDR2 reads YFSETQ. The CDR3 has 18 amino acids. DNA of the CDR3: TGCGCCAGCAGCTTGGCTTCGTGGGGGAGGAGGGGTGAGAGTGAGCAGTTCTTC. The encoded protein is CASSLASWGRRGESEQFF.

This clone was seen a few times. The chain carries TRBV19 and TRBJ1-1; possibly TRBD1 for D (6 bases). Germline CDR1 is LNHDA and CDR2 is SQIVND (reference sequence). The V gene lost 8 bases and the J gene lost 6 bases, with 13 bases spanning the gap. The CDR3 runs to 12 residues. The CDR3 DNA follows: TGTGCCAGTGGAGGACAGTACTCTGAAGCTTTCTTT. It encodes CASGGQYSEAFF.

The rearrangement joins TRBV29-1 to TRBJ1-2; 11 nucleotides line up with TRBD1. Germline CDR1 and CDR2: SQVTM and ANQGSEA. There are 16 residues in the CDR3. The V gene end was trimmed by 1 base and the J gene end by 7 bases; junction bases not matched to a gene: 11. CDR3 sequence (DNA): TGCAGCGTTGAAGGGGGGGACAGGGGGAAAGGTGGTGGCTACACCTTC. Translated, it gives CSVEGGDRGKGGGYTF.

This clone was recorded only once. The chain has TRBV7-2 and TRBJ2-7; D is possibly TRBD2 (5 bases). Germline loops: CDR1 SGHTA, CDR2 FQGNSA. The CDR3 totals 18 residues. Trimming removed 2 bases from V and 4 bases from J, with 24 bases in between. The CDR3 DNA reads as TGTGCCAGCAGCTTATTATCCCCATCTAACTCGGCGGGTTACGAGCAGTACTTC. Its protein is CASSLLSPSNSAGYEQYF.

This clone was recorded only once. This sequence joins TRBV6-5 and TRBJ1-2; 7 positions match TRBD1. V lost 6 bases, J lost 4 bases, and 5 bases stayed unmatched. CDR3 length: 13 residues. Germline V gene data show CDR1 as MNHEY and CDR2 as SVGAGI. The CDR3 nucleotides read TGTGCCAGCAGCCGGGGACAGACCTATGGCTACACCTTC. This codes for CASSRGQTYGYTF.

V gene TRBV5-1 combines with J gene TRBJ2-7, with 7 bases identical to TRBD1. The germline V gene encodes CDR1 SGHRS and CDR2 YFSETQ. Losses at the gene ends were 1 base for V and 2 bases for J; bases not matched to a gene: 6. This CDR3 has 15 amino acids. CDR3 nucleotide sequence: TGCGCCAGCAGCTTGTTATCACAGGGGACCTACGAGCAGTACTTC. Protein product: CASSLLSQGTYEQYF.

V is TRBV5-1 and J is TRBJ2-1; 8 bases fit TRBD2. CDR3 size: 16 residues. The germline V gene encodes CDR1 SGHRS and CDR2 YFSETQ. V was clipped by 4 bases and J by 5 bases; unmatched bases: 11. This CDR3 is CASSPSRTSGNNEQFF. For the CDR3, the DNA is TGCGCCAGCAGCCCGTCCCGAACTAGCGGAAACAATGAGCAGTTCTTC.

The chain combines TRBV19 with TRBJ1-1; 10 bases agree with TRBD1. Germline V gene lookup returns CDR1 LNHDA and CDR2 SQIVND (reference sequence). The V gene end was trimmed by 3 bases and the J gene end by 3 bases; junction bases not matched to a gene: 7. The CDR3 has 16 residues. The CDR3 DNA is TGTGCCAGTAGTATTGGACAGGGGGGACGGGACACTGAAGCTTTCTTT. Amino acid sequence: CASSIGQGGRDTEAFF.

The V call is TRBV11-3, the J call TRBJ2-3, with 7 bases aligning to TRBD2. After removal of 0 bases from V and 8 bases from J, the junction contained 5 bases not matched to a gene. Germline V gives CDR1 SGHNT, CDR2 YENEEA. The CDR3 has 14 amino acids. The CDR3, as DNA: TGTGCCAGCAGCTTAGAGGGGAGGGTGGCTACGCAGTATTTT. Translating it yields CASSLEGRVATQYF.

The V and J genes are TRBV19 and TRBJ1-1; the match to TRBD1 covers 7 bases. V was clipped by 2 bases and J by 6 bases; unmatched bases: 18. This CDR3 spans 18 amino acids. The germline V gene encodes CDR1 LNHDA and CDR2 SQIVND (reference sequence). Written as DNA, the CDR3 is TGTGCCAGTAGTATATCCGCCTTCTCACTCCTCGGGACAGCTGAAGCTTTCTTT. Protein: CASSISAFSLLGTAEAFF.

The chain joins TRBV19 to TRBJ1-2; no clear D. Germline CDR1 is LNHDA and CDR2 is SQIVND (reference sequence). CDR3 length: 12 amino acids. Trimming took off 9 bases at V and 3 bases at J, with 11 bases between the two ends. CDR3 sequence: CASNLRDYGYTF. Written as DNA, the CDR3 is TGTGCCAGCAACCTGAGGGACTATGGCTACACCTTC.

The chain couples TRBV18 to TRBJ2-7; possibly TRBD1 for D (6 bases). This CDR3 has 14 amino acids. Trimming pared 3 bases from V and 6 bases from J, leaving 15 bases between. CDR1 is KGHSH, CDR2 LQKENI, per germline. CDR3 sequence: CASSPGQGPGEQYF. The CDR3 coding sequence is TGTGCCAGCTCACCGGGGCAGGGGCCCGGCGAGCAGTACTTC.

The chain joins TRBV30 to TRBJ2-7; 7 bases match TRBD1. CDR3 size: 13 residues. Germline assignment: CDR1 GTSNPN and CDR2 SVGIG (reference sequence). V trimming: 6 bases; J trimming: 2 bases; junction bases outside the gene matches: 7. The CDR3 nucleotides are TGTGCCTGTTCGACAGGGTCCACCTACGAGCAGTACTTC. Translation: CACSTGSTYEQYF.

This chain uses TRBV2 with TRBJ2-1, with D possibly TRBD2 on 6 matching bases. Germline V gives CDR1 SNHLY, CDR2 FYNNEI. CDR3 length equals 14 residues. V was clipped by 3 bases and J by 14 bases, with 20 bases between them. The CDR3: CASSESYSGTSKFF. The CDR3 bases are TGTGCCAGCAGTGAGTCCTATAGCGGAACCTCGAAGTTCTTC.

This clone was seen only once. The chain employs TRBV19 and TRBJ1-1; no clear D. Trimming removed 5 bases at V and 2 bases at J, with 9 bases between. Germline V gene sequence: CDR1 LNHDA, CDR2 SQIVND (reference sequence). The CDR3 has 13 amino acids. Here the CDR3 reads CASSLLENTEAFF. CDR3 nucleotide sequence: TGTGCCAGTAGTCTTTTAGAAAACACTGAAGCTTTCTTT.

In its sample, this clone ranks as medium-sized. The rearrangement links TRBV5-4 to TRBJ1-4; 9 nucleotides agree with TRBD1. Germline trimming cut 4 bases from V and 6 bases from J; bases unmatched to any gene: 7. CDR3 length: 15 residues. The germline V gene has CDR1 SGHNT and CDR2 YYREEE (reference sequence). CDR3 nucleotides: TGTGCCAGCAGCAGTAACAGGGGGCTTGATGAAAAACTGTTTTTT. This sequence encodes CASSSNRGLDEKLFF.

The chain links TRBV15 to TRBJ2-3; D is uncertain. CDR1 is LNHNV, CDR2 YYDKDF, per germline (reference sequence). V lost 3 bases to trimming and J lost 2 bases, with 15 bases between them. CDR3 length: 16 residues. CDR3 sequence (DNA): TGTGCCACCAGCAGCTTTGGGCCTTCCCTCACAGATACGCAGTATTTT. This encodes CATSSFGPSLTDTQYF.

A single count supports this clone. The V and J genes are TRBV2 and TRBJ2-5; D possibly corresponds to TRBD2 (5 bases). This CDR3 has 15 residues. Germline V gives CDR1 SNHLY, CDR2 FYNNEI. V was clipped by 5 bases and J by 2 bases, with 15 bases between them. The CDR3 sequence is CASSRDRGGQETQYF. CDR3 DNA: TGTGCCAGCAGTCGAGACCGGGGTGGGCAAGAGACCCAGTACTTC.

The rearrangement uses TRBV19 and TRBJ1-1, with 7 bases matching TRBD1. CDR1 LNHDA and CDR2 SQIVND come from the germline V gene (reference sequence). V lost 5 bases to trimming and J lost 5 bases; unmatched junction nucleotides: 11. The CDR3 spans 15 residues. CDR3 bases: TGTGCCAGTAGTCCGCAGACAGGGCAGGGTACTGAAGCTTTCTTT. It translates to CASSPQTGQGTEAFF. The full variable domain, its missing parts supplied by reference TRBV19 and TRBJ1-1, is DGGITQSPKYLFRKEGQNVTLSCEQNLNHDAMYWYRQDPGQGLRLIYYSQIVNDFQKGDIAEGYSVSREKKESFPLTVTSAQKNPTAFYLCASSPQTGQGTEAFFGQGTRLTVV.

This chain joins TRBV19 and TRBJ1-4, with D perhaps matching TRBD1 (6 bases). V was pared by 8 bases and J by 7 bases, with 14 bases between. This CDR3 comprises 13 residues. CDR1 and CDR2 (germline): LNHDA, SQIVND (reference sequence). The CDR3 nucleotides are TGTGCCAGTCAAGGGGGTATTTTTGAAAAACTGTTTTTT. It translates to CASQGGIFEKLFF.

CDR3 DNA sequence: TGCGCCAGCAGCCCTTCGCCGGGACAGGTTTACGACTACACCTTC. Translating gives CASSPSPGQVYDYTF. The chain has TRBV5-1 and TRBJ1-2; TRBD1 agrees at 8 bases. The CDR3 sequence is 15 residues long. With V trimmed by 4 bases and J by 10 bases, 15 bases remained unmatched. CDR1 and CDR2 (germline): SGHRS, YFSETQ.

V and J are TRBV4-1 and TRBJ1-5, with D possibly TRBD1 on 6 matching bases. V lost 0 bases to trimming and J lost 4 bases, with 13 bases between them. Germline V gene data show CDR1 as MGHRA and CDR2 as YSYEKL. The CDR3 sequence is 16 residues long. Here the CDR3 reads CASSQEPRGVNQPQHF. CDR3 nucleotides: TGCGCCAGCAGCCAAGAGCCCAGGGGAGTAAATCAGCCCCAGCATTTT.

This chain joins TRBV7-8 and TRBJ2-2; 10 bases are shared with TRBD1. J gave up 6 bases and V 4 bases, and 5 bases lay outside the gene matches. Germline CDR1 is SGHVS and CDR2 is FQNEAQ. The CDR3 covers 15 residues. CDR3 amino acids: CASSSGQGVAGELFF. As DNA, the CDR3 is TGTGCCAGCAGCTCCGGACAGGGGGTGGCCGGGGAGCTGTTTTTT.